These 29 T cell receptor beta chains originate from one sample sequenced in a study of shared clonotypes between healthy human individuals (dated by TCRdb to 2018 to 2020). Libraries were prepared through the immunoSEQ multiplex PCR assay. As stored in TCRdb, this immuneACCESS dataset retains in-frame rearrangements with V and J assigned. A fraction of the clones does not appear; measured against another copy, unresolved V genes explain less than half of the discrepancy, and the remainder lacks a known reason. The sample has more than 1 million clones on record, about 84% of them singletons. The biggest ten clones account for 0.4% to 0.55% of the sample. What was sequenced was memory CD4+ T cells from PBMCs. The cell subset or site tag for this specimen amounts to: CD45RA-negative fraction. These receptors were obtained from a man younger than 35 in good health. Some clones in this sample may be carry-over from other donors' samples.

As regards this clone: Other DNA sequences in the same sample also yield this CDR3. The chain joins TRBV11-2 to TRBJ2-7; no definite D call. The CDR3 totals 12 residues. With 1 base removed from V and 4 bases from J, the gap between germline ends came to 5 bases. The germline CDR1 and CDR2 sequences are SGHAT and FQNNGV. The CDR3 nucleotides read TGTGCCAGCAGCTTAGTGGGTTACGAGCAGTACTTC. It translates to CASSLVGYEQYF.

The chain carries TRBV28 and TRBJ2-7; D is ambiguous. This CDR3 has 12 amino acids. Trimming cost V 8 bases and J 2 bases, with 10 bases left between them. From germline, CDR1 is MDHEN and CDR2 SYDVKM. In DNA, the CDR3 is TGTGCCAGCTCTACGCTACCCTACGAGCAGTACTTC. Translation gives CASSTLPYEQYF.

This clone was seen more than once but under ten times. This sequence joins TRBV5-3 and TRBJ2-5; the match to TRBD2 covers 11 bases. TRBV5-3 is flagged as an ORF with uncertain function. CDR3 length: 16 amino acids. V lost 4 bases and J lost 0; bases outside the gene matches: 5. The CDR3 spells CARSAGTSGNQETQYF. The CDR3 DNA reads as TGTGCCAGAAGCGCCGGGACTAGCGGAAACCAAGAGACCCAGTACTTC.

V gene TRBV28 combines with J gene TRBJ1-2; D not certain. From germline, CDR1 is MDHEN and CDR2 SYDVKM. CDR3 length equals 11 residues. Trimming shortened V by 6 bases and J by 5 bases, and 7 bases separated the two germline ends. In DNA, the CDR3 is TGTGCCAGCAGGCTAGGGTATGGCTACACCTTC. Translating it yields CASRLGYGYTF.

The chain recombines TRBV2 with TRBJ2-1, with TRBD2 matching over 8 bases. CDR3 length equals 16 residues. J was trimmed by 8 bases and V by 7 bases; bases with no gene match: 16. Germline V CDR1 and CDR2: SNHLY, FYNNEI. DNA for the CDR3: TGTGCCAGCATACAGTCTGGGACTAGGTTCGGAGATGAGCAGTTCTTC. Protein: CASIQSGTRFGDEQFF.

V gene TRBV6-1 combines with J gene TRBJ2-7; D not certain. Trimming removed 4 bases at V and 6 bases at J, with 10 bases between. The CDR3 runs 12 residues. Germline assignment: CDR1 MNHNS and CDR2 SASEGT. CDR3 sequence reads: CASSALPPEQYF. The CDR3 DNA is TGTGCCAGCAGTGCTCTGCCCCCCGAGCAGTACTTC.

This chain links TRBV15 with TRBJ1-2; D uncertain. There are 14 residues in the CDR3. Deletions cut 0 bases from V and 4 bases from J, with 9 bases between. Germline V gene data show CDR1 as LNHNV and CDR2 as YYDKDF (reference sequence). The CDR3 bases are TGTGCCACCAGCAGAGACTCCCGCGGCTATGGCTACACCTTC. Its translation is CATSRDSRGYGYTF.

This clone turned up a few times. V and J are TRBV7-9 and TRBJ1-2, with 7 nucleotides matching TRBD1. There are 15 residues in the CDR3. Trimming cost V 3 bases and J 1 base; bases outside gene matches: 5. Germline values: CDR1 SEHNR, CDR2 FQNEAQ (reference sequence). The CDR3 DNA follows: TGTGCCAGCAGCTTCGGGGACAGCCGTAACTATGGCTACACCTTC. This codes for CASSFGDSRNYGYTF.

The rearrangement joins TRBV29-1 to TRBJ1-1; D gene unclear. Germline V gene sequence: CDR1 SQVTM, CDR2 ANQGSEA. V lost 6 bases and J lost 7, with 12 bases in between. CDR3 size: 11 residues. This chain's CDR3 is CSVWRGDEAFF. The CDR3 DNA sequence: TGCAGCGTGTGGAGAGGAGATGAAGCTTTCTTT.

The chain couples TRBV5-1 to TRBJ2-1; a possible D gene is TRBD2 (6 bases). The CDR3 runs 13 residues. From germline, CDR1 is SGHRS and CDR2 YFSETQ. The V end lost 1 base, the J end lost 7 bases, and 9 bases lay between the germline ends. The chain's CDR3 is CASSLPRENEQFF. In nucleotides, the CDR3 is TGCGCCAGCAGCTTGCCCCGGGAGAATGAGCAGTTCTTC.

The count of this clone is one. V usage is TRBV6-1 and J usage is TRBJ1-5; D remains unclear. V lost 1 base and J lost 5, with 6 bases in between. Germline values: CDR1 MNHNS, CDR2 SASEGT. The CDR3 contains 13 residues. In DNA form, the CDR3 reads TGTGCCAGCAGTGAAGATGGGCATCAGCCCCAGCATTTT. Translating it yields CASSEDGHQPQHF.

The CDR3 DNA reads TGTGCCAGCAGTCTCTACCGCGGATACGAGCAGTACTTC. Protein product: CASSLYRGYEQYF. The genes are TRBV6-5 and TRBJ2-7; D remains ambiguous. Trimming pared 5 bases from V and 4 bases from J, leaving 12 bases between. The germline gives CDR1 MNHEY, CDR2 SVGAGI. The CDR3 has 13 amino acids.

This sequence joins TRBV5-4 and TRBJ2-5; TRBD1 aligns across 7 bases. V lost 6 bases and J lost 3; bases outside the gene matches: 8. The CDR3 loop spans 14 amino acids. The V gene's germline CDR1 is SGHNT and CDR2 YYREEE (reference sequence). The DNA for the CDR3 is TGTGCCAGCACCCAACAGGGGATCGAAGAGACCCAGTACTTC. Protein: CASTQQGIEETQYF.

This rearrangement joins TRBV5-4 to TRBJ2-1; possibly TRBD2 for D (5 bases). Germline V gives CDR1 SGHNT, CDR2 YYREEE (reference sequence). V dropped 3 bases and J dropped 6 bases, with 10 bases sitting between them. There are 13 residues in the CDR3. The CDR3: CASSSLSGNEQFF. In DNA, the CDR3 is TGTGCCAGCAGCTCTTTAAGCGGCAATGAGCAGTTCTTC.

The chain recombines TRBV7-9 with TRBJ1-3; maybe TRBD1 (6 bases). V was clipped by 5 bases and J by 2 bases, with 10 bases between them. The CDR3 sequence is 14 residues long. The germline CDR1 and CDR2 sequences are SEHNR and FQNEAQ (reference sequence). This CDR3 is CASSPQGTGNTIYF. The CDR3 DNA reads as TGTGCCAGCAGCCCCCAGGGGACTGGAAACACCATATATTTT.

Written as DNA, the CDR3 is TGTGCCAGCAGCTTCGGCGTTCACATGTATTTT. Its protein is CASSFGVHMYF. This chain uses TRBV7-2 with TRBJ2-3; D gene unclear. The CDR3 extends over 11 amino acids. The germline CDR1 and CDR2 sequences are SGHTA and FQGNSA. Trimming removed 3 bases from V and 14 bases from J, with 12 bases in between.

This clone was picked up many times. Other DNA sequences within the sample encode an identical CDR3. The J gene is TRBJ1-5, the V gene TRBV5-1; TRBD1 might be the D (6 bases). Germline loops: CDR1 SGHRS, CDR2 YFSETQ. V lost 0 bases, J lost 4 bases, and 8 bases lay in between. The CDR3 extends over 14 amino acids. The CDR3 loop is CASSLGTENQPQHF. The CDR3 DNA follows: TGCGCCAGCAGCTTGGGGACAGAAAATCAGCCCCAGCATTTT.

The chain is built from TRBV5-8 and TRBJ1-2, with D perhaps matching TRBD1 (6 bases). The V gene's germline CDR1 is SGHTS and CDR2 YDEGEE. The CDR3 is 12 residues long. The V gene lost 4 bases and the J gene lost 7 bases, with 11 bases spanning the gap. This CDR3 is CASSLGTFGYTF. CDR3 coding DNA: TGTGCCAGCAGCCTCGGGACATTTGGCTACACCTTC. Full variable domain (rest looked up from reference TRBV5-8 and TRBJ1-2): EAGVTQSPTHLIKTRGQQATLRCSPISGHTSVYWYQQALGLGLQFLLWYDEGEERNRGNFPPRFSGRQFPNYSSELNVNALELEDSALYLCASSLGTFGYTFGSGTRLTVV.

This chain connects TRBV7-6 to TRBJ2-4; D may match TRBD1 or TRBD2 (5 bases each). Per germline, CDR1 SGHVS and CDR2 FNYEAQ. The CDR3 runs 16 residues. V shed 5 bases and J shed 10 bases, with 24 bases lying between them. The CDR3 loop is CASSPSPPGTLGIQYF. CDR3 nucleotides: TGTGCCAGCAGCCCCAGCCCCCCAGGGACGTTAGGAATTCAGTACTTC.

This clone appeared once. The J gene is TRBJ1-5, the V gene TRBV6-5; D gene unclear. There are 13 residues in the CDR3. Trimming removed 6 bases at V and 7 bases at J, with 13 bases between. Per germline, CDR1 MNHEY and CDR2 SVGAGI. CDR3: CASSPSIGQPQHF. The CDR3 DNA follows: TGTGCCAGCAGCCCTTCCATAGGGCAGCCCCAGCATTTT.

The rearrangement joins TRBV27 to TRBJ1-2; 7 bases are shared with TRBD1. CDR3 length equals 15 residues. The J segment lost 4 bases and the V segment lost 7 bases, leaving 12 bases of the junction unmatched. Germline CDR1 MNHEY, CDR2 SMNVEV (reference sequence). The CDR3 reads CASMARDRSLYGYTF. The CDR3, as DNA: TGTGCCAGCATGGCTCGGGACAGATCCCTCTATGGCTACACCTTC.

This chain links TRBV7-2 with TRBJ1-1, with D maybe TRBD1 (5 bases). Germline V lookup: CDR1 SGHTA, CDR2 FQGNSA. The V end was cut by 1 base, the J end by 4 bases, with 16 bases between. This CDR3 is 16 amino acids long. The CDR3 nucleotides read TGTGCCAGCAGCTTAGGATCGACCCAGGGTGTCACTGAAGCTTTCTTT. Its translation: CASSLGSTQGVTEAFF.

This chain connects TRBV30 to TRBJ2-3, with 7 bases that match TRBD2. The CDR3 has 12 amino acids. Looked up from germline, CDR1 is GTSNPN and CDR2 is SVGIG (reference sequence). V shed 3 bases and J 6 bases; nucleotides not matched to a gene: 3. This CDR3 is CAWRTGGDTQYF. In nucleotides, the CDR3 is TGTGCCTGGAGGACCGGGGGGGATACGCAGTATTTT.

The V call is TRBV6-6, the J call TRBJ1-5; a weak D match, TRBD1 (5 bases). This CDR3 region has 16 residues. V was shortened by 3 bases and J by 0 bases, with 12 bases between the two germline ends. In germline, CDR1 is MNHNY, CDR2 SVGAGI (reference sequence). The CDR3 region is CASSYYRPYSNQPQHF. CDR3 DNA: TGTGCCAGCAGTTATTACAGGCCGTATAGCAATCAGCCCCAGCATTTT.

The chain carries TRBV5-1 and TRBJ1-5; possibly TRBD1 for D (5 bases). CDR1 is SGHRS, CDR2 YFSETQ, per germline. The V and J ends lost 0 bases and 0 bases respectively, with 7 bases between them. The CDR3 has 15 residues. The CDR3 DNA reads TGCGCCAGCAGCTTGGCCGGGACTAGCAATCAGCCCCAGCATTTT. Translated: CASSLAGTSNQPQHF.

To note about this clone: The sample contains more than one DNA sequence encoding this CDR3. V usage is TRBV7-3 and J usage is TRBJ2-3; the D is unclear. The CDR3 length is 13 residues. Germline V gene sequence: CDR1 SGHTA, CDR2 FQGTGA. The V end was cut by 0 bases, the J end by 5 bases, with 6 bases between. The CDR3 region is CASSLTKGDTQYF. The CDR3 DNA follows: TGTGCCAGCAGCTTAACAAAGGGAGATACGCAGTATTTT.

The chain links TRBV4-2 to TRBJ2-2; D is undetermined. Germline CDR1 reads LGHNA; CDR2 reads YNFKEQ. The CDR3 length is 15 residues. Between the trimmed V and J ends, which lost 4 bases and 5 bases, there was a span of 14 bases. The CDR3 coding sequence is TGTGCCAGCAGCCGACTGATGGAAGGTACCGGGGAGCTGTTTTTT. Its translation is CASSRLMEGTGELFF.

The chain joins TRBV5-1 to TRBJ2-2, with TRBD1 matching 7 bases. Losses at the gene ends were 1 base for V and 0 bases for J; bases not matched to a gene: 9. CDR1 SGHRS and CDR2 YFSETQ come from the germline V gene. The CDR3 has 18 residues. CDR3 protein: CASSLITGQAANTGELFF. CDR3 sequence (DNA): TGCGCCAGCAGCTTGATTACTGGACAGGCCGCGAACACCGGGGAGCTGTTTTTT.

This chain connects TRBV9 to TRBJ2-1; D is unclear. The germline CDR1 and CDR2 sequences are SGDLS and YYNGEE. Trimming pared 0 bases from V and 0 bases from J, leaving 19 bases between. The CDR3 consists of 19 residues. Written as DNA, the CDR3 is TGTGCCAGCAGCGTAGAAGGGCGATTAAGGGTCAGCTCCTACAATGAGCAGTTCTTC. Encoded protein: CASSVEGRLRVSSYNEQFF. The full variable domain, rest sourced from reference TRBV9 and TRBJ2-1, is DSGVTQTPKHLITATGQRVTLRCSPRSGDLSVYWYQQSLDQGLQFLIQYYNGEERAKGNILERFSAQQFPDLHSELNLSSLELGDSALYFCASSVEGRLRVSSYNEQFFGPGTRLTVL.